The 25 T cell receptor beta chains listed next were all sequenced from one sample in a study of response to subunit inactivated influenza vaccine. In TCRdb, the RT-PCR reads were re-called with MiXCR into one record per CDR3 protein. The data show about half a million distinct CDR3 sequences, around 8% seen once. This material consisted of PBMCs from blood, taken about 23 months after vaccination. The receptors shown here come from a man in his fifties or sixties who received an inactivated influenza vaccine.

The rearrangement uses TRBV4-2 and TRBJ2-5; D gene uncertain. From germline, CDR1 is LGHNA and CDR2 YNFKEQ. The V and J ends lost 0 bases and 7 bases respectively, with 12 bases between them. This CDR3 region has 14 residues. CDR3 nucleotide sequence: TGTGCCAGCAGCCAAGAGGATGGGCCAGGGACCCAGTACTTC. Translated: CASSQEDGPGTQYF.

This clonotype was seen only a few times. This sequence joins TRBV7-2 and TRBJ2-1, with 10 nucleotides matching TRBD2. The CDR3 spans 15 residues. The V and J ends lost 5 bases and 2 bases, in that order; junction bases with no gene match: 3. Germline assignment: CDR1 SGHTA and CDR2 FQGNSA. The CDR3 protein is CASSQLAGAYNEQFF. DNA of the CDR3: TGTGCCAGCAGCCAGCTAGCGGGAGCCTACAATGAGCAGTTCTTC.

This clonotype was counted only a few times. The chain is built from TRBV15 and TRBJ1-1; D remains ambiguous. Per the germline V gene, CDR1 is LNHNV and CDR2 is YYDKDF (reference sequence). There are 13 residues in the CDR3. V was pared by 5 bases and J by 5 bases, with 12 bases between. In DNA form, the CDR3 reads TGTGCCACCAGCGCTGGGGAACGGACTGAAGCTTTCTTT. It codes for CATSAGERTEAFF.

This clonotype was found a few times. The chain is built from TRBV10-3 and TRBJ2-1, with TRBD1 matching 8 bases. The CDR3 contains 15 residues. The ends lost 4 bases at V and 7 bases at J; junction bases unmatched: 9. In germline, CDR1 is ENHRY, CDR2 SYGVKD. CDR3 nucleotides: TGTGCCATCAGTGGAATCAGGGGGCGCGGAAATGAGCAGTTCTTC. Its protein is CAISGIRGRGNEQFF.

This chain uses TRBV6-2 or TRBV6-3 with TRBJ1-1; D remains unclear. The CDR3 has 13 residues. V lost 11 bases and J 0 bases, leaving 13 bases between the germline ends. CDR1 is MNHEY, CDR2 SVGEGT, per germline. CDR3 in DNA: TGTGCCCACGCCCGGGGTGTGAACACTGAAGCTTTCTTT. It yields the protein CAHARGVNTEAFF.

The rearrangement links TRBV5-1 to TRBJ2-1; 9 bases match TRBD2. CDR1 and CDR2 (germline): SGHRS, YFSETQ. Germline trimming cut 0 bases from V and 3 bases from J; bases unmatched to any gene: 16. The CDR3 has 20 amino acids. CDR3 in DNA: TGCGCCAGCAGCTTGGCCTACCAGATACAGCGGGAGGAATTCTACAATGAGCAGTTCTTC. Translated: CASSLAYQIQREEFYNEQFF. Full variable domain (rest looked up from reference TRBV5-1 and TRBJ2-1): KAGVTQTPRYLIKTRGQQVTLSCSPISGHRSVSWYQQTPGQGLQFLFEYFSETQRNKGNFPGRFSGRQFSNSRSEMNVSTLELGDSALYLCASSLAYQIQREEFYNEQFFGPGTRLTVL.

This clonotype was seen a handful of times. The CDR3 nucleotides read TGTGCCAGCAGCCTCGGGACTAGCGGGATTGAGCAGTACTTC. Translated: CASSLGTSGIEQYF. The chain couples TRBV12-3 or TRBV12-4 to TRBJ2-7, with 13 bases aligning to TRBD2. V lost 6 bases to trimming and J lost 7 bases; unmatched junction nucleotides: 6. The length of the CDR3 is 14 residues.

This clonotype was counted between two and nine times. The chain is built from TRBV4-3 and TRBJ2-6, with D perhaps matching TRBD1 or TRBD2 (5 bases each). CDR1 and CDR2 (germline): LGHNA, YSLEER. The CDR3 runs 17 residues. V lost 0 bases to trimming and J lost 4 bases, with 13 bases between them. The CDR3 nucleotides read TGCGCCAGCAGCCAAGAAACGGGGCAGGCCGGGGCCAACGTCCTGACTTTC. It codes for CASSQETGQAGANVLTF.

This clonotype was detected ten times or more. The chain has TRBV18 and TRBJ2-2; D possibly corresponds to TRBD1 (6 bases). Trimming removed 2 bases from V and 5 bases from J, with 9 bases in between. The CDR3 spans 14 residues. Germline CDR1 KGHSH, CDR2 LQKENI. The CDR3 protein is CASSPKGTTGELFF. In nucleotides, the CDR3 is TGTGCCAGCTCACCAAAGGGGACAACCGGGGAGCTGTTTTTT.

The chain recombines TRBV14 with TRBJ2-7; D ambiguous. From germline, CDR1 is SGHDN and CDR2 FVKESK. V lost 0 bases and J lost 2, with 8 bases in between. The CDR3 loop spans 14 amino acids. CDR3 protein: CASSQDAEPYEQYF. In DNA, the CDR3 is TGTGCCAGCAGCCAAGACGCCGAGCCCTACGAGCAGTACTTC.

This clonotype was detected ten times or more. The gene calls are TRBV19 and TRBJ2-7, with 10 bases aligning to TRBD1. The length of the CDR3 is 14 residues. After removal of 9 bases from V and 2 bases from J, the junction contained 7 bases not matched to a gene. Germline V gives CDR1 LNHDA, CDR2 SQIVND (reference sequence). The CDR3 DNA sequence: TGTGCCAGCTCGATAGGGACAGGGGCCTACGAGCAGTACTTC. Amino acids: CASSIGTGAYEQYF.

This clonotype appeared many times. Here the CDR3 reads CASSHDRRINTGELFF. Written as DNA, the CDR3 is TGTGCCAGCAGTCACGACAGACGGATTAACACCGGGGAGCTGTTTTTT. V usage is TRBV12-3 or TRBV12-4 and J usage is TRBJ2-2; maybe TRBD1 (5 bases). This CDR3 is 16 amino acids long. The V end lost 5 bases, the J end lost 2 bases, and 15 bases lay between the germline ends.

V and J are TRBV4-1 and TRBJ2-7; 8 positions agree with TRBD1. Per germline, CDR1 MGHRA and CDR2 YSYEKL. This CDR3 is built from 15 residues. The J segment lost 4 bases and the V segment lost 1 base, leaving 6 bases of the junction unmatched. For the CDR3, the DNA is TGCGCCAGCAGCCAAGGGGTCACAGGGGGTTACGAGCAGTACTTC. Translated: CASSQGVTGGYEQYF.

V usage is TRBV9 and J usage is TRBJ2-1, with 14 bases identical to TRBD2. This CDR3 contains 18 residues. V lost 3 bases and J lost 3; bases outside the gene matches: 8. Germline V gene sequence: CDR1 SGDLS, CDR2 YYNGEE. CDR3 sequence: CASSGKGLAGDNYNEQFF. The CDR3 DNA follows: TGTGCCAGCAGCGGGAAGGGACTAGCGGGAGATAACTACAATGAGCAGTTCTTC.

This clonotype has a handful of counts. The V gene is TRBV20-1, the J gene TRBJ2-7; 13 bases map to TRBD2. Per the germline V gene, CDR1 is DFQATT and CDR2 is SNEGSKA (reference sequence). This CDR3 has 14 amino acids. The J segment lost 5 bases and the V segment lost 6 bases, leaving 7 bases of the junction unmatched. The CDR3 coding sequence is TGCAGTGCCTCCGGGACTAGCGGGGTGAACGAGCAGTACTTC. It yields the protein CSASGTSGVNEQYF.

This clonotype was counted only a few times. The V call is TRBV20-1, the J call TRBJ1-5, with D tentatively TRBD1 (5 bases). The ends were cut back, 0 bases at V and 1 base at J, with 16 bases in the middle. The CDR3 sequence is 17 residues long. CDR1 is DFQATT and CDR2 is SNEGSKA in the germline V gene (reference sequence). DNA of the CDR3: TGCAGTGCTAGAGATAGACAGCTCACCCAAAGCAATCAGCCCCAGCATTTT. Protein sequence: CSARDRQLTQSNQPQHF.

At least ten counts were recorded for this clonotype. The chain combines TRBV20-1 with TRBJ2-1; 10 bases fit TRBD2. The CDR3 extends over 15 amino acids. V lost 3 bases and J lost 1; bases outside the gene matches: 3. The germline V gene has CDR1 DFQATT and CDR2 SNEGSKA (reference sequence). As DNA, the CDR3 is TGCAGTGCTAGGAGGACTAGCGGTTCCTACAATGAGCAGTTCTTC. Its translation: CSARRTSGSYNEQFF.

V gene TRBV27 combines with J gene TRBJ1-3; no definite D call. V lost 0 bases and J 7 bases, leaving 13 bases between the germline ends. Germline V gives CDR1 MNHEY, CDR2 SMNVEV (reference sequence). This CDR3 contains 15 residues. CDR3 coding DNA: TGTGCCAGCAGTTTATCGGGAAGAACCGGGAACACCATATATTTT. Its translation is CASSLSGRTGNTIYF.

This chain uses TRBV11-1 with TRBJ2-1; 13 bases align to TRBD2. This CDR3 region has 18 residues. The junction had 15 bases not matched to a gene; V was cut back by 5 bases and J by 8 bases. Germline lookup yields CDR1 SGHAT and CDR2 FQDESV (reference sequence). In nucleotides, the CDR3 is TGTGCCAGCAGCCCGGAGATCGGGACTAGCGGGGATAGCTATGAGCAGTTCTTC. Translating gives CASSPEIGTSGDSYEQFF.

This clonotype turned up a few times. The gene calls are TRBV29-1 and TRBJ1-1, with D possibly being TRBD1 (5 bases). Trimming stripped 5 bases from V and 0 bases from J, with 13 bases between. This CDR3 is 14 amino acids long. Germline V CDR1 and CDR2: SQVTM, ANQGSEA. The CDR3 DNA is TGCAGCGTTCCGGCCGGGGGGTTGAACACTGAAGCTTTCTTT. Translation gives CSVPAGGLNTEAFF.

This chain joins TRBV9 and TRBJ2-3, with 12 bases that match TRBD2. The V gene end was trimmed by 4 bases and the J gene end by 5 bases; junction bases not matched to a gene: 8. CDR1 is SGDLS, CDR2 YYNGEE, per germline. This CDR3 region has 16 residues. As DNA, the CDR3 is TGTGCCAGCAGCCCGCTAGCGGGAGGGCCGGGAGATACGCAGTATTTT. Its protein is CASSPLAGGPGDTQYF. Combining the CDR3 with reference TRBV9 and TRBJ2-3 gives the whole variable domain DSGVTQTPKHLITATGQRVTLRCSPRSGDLSVYWYQQSLDQGLQFLIQYYNGEERAKGNILERFSAQQFPDLHSELNLSSLELGDSALYFCASSPLAGGPGDTQYFGPGTRLTVL.

This clonotype appeared many times. J is TRBJ2-3 and V is TRBV12-3 or TRBV12-4; 7 bases align to TRBD2. This CDR3 contains 15 residues. Trimming at V came to 6 bases and at J to 3 bases, leaving 9 bases not matched to a gene. CDR3 region: CASRPTRGGTDTQYF. The CDR3 DNA is TGTGCCAGCAGACCAACTAGGGGAGGGACAGATACGCAGTATTTT.

This clonotype was counted only a few times. This chain joins TRBV7-9 and TRBJ2-3; D gene uncertain. Per the germline V gene, CDR1 is SEHNR and CDR2 is FQNEAQ (reference sequence). The V end lost 7 bases, the J end lost 0 bases, and 14 bases lay between the germline ends. CDR3 size: 15 residues. This CDR3 reads CASMVKGLSTDTQYF. The CDR3 DNA sequence: TGTGCCAGCATGGTTAAAGGCTTGAGCACAGATACGCAGTATTTT.

This clonotype was counted many times. The gene calls are TRBV29-1 and TRBJ2-7; the match to TRBD1 covers 7 bases. The germline V gene has CDR1 SQVTM and CDR2 ANQGSEA. J lost 2 bases, V lost 4 bases, and 5 bases had no gene match. CDR3 size: 13 residues. In DNA, the CDR3 is TGCAGCGTTGGGACAGGAAGAACCTACGAGCAGTACTTC. This translates into CSVGTGRTYEQYF.

This clonotype was detected only a few times. This rearrangement joins TRBV14 to TRBJ2-3, with D hard to call. CDR3 length: 15 amino acids. Trimming took 6 bases from V and 3 from J, leaving 16 bases between them. Germline CDR1 and CDR2: SGHDN and FVKESK. CDR3: CASSPTQSRTDTQYF. The CDR3 region has the DNA TGTGCCAGCAGTCCCACCCAATCACGGACAGATACGCAGTATTTT.